Sequencing of this T cell receptor (beta chain) was carried out in a study of T cells in Graves' hyperthyroidism and ophthalmopathy. This clonotype occurred many times. There were TCR beta CDR3 regions amplified from RNA transcripts. When the TCR CDR3 underwent first-round RT-PCR, the HTBI primer set was used. TCRdb recomputed calls from the multiplex PCR reads with MiXCR, one row per CDR3 protein. The table includes some 460,000 distinct CDR3 sequences, more than 15% detected once. The length of the CDR3 is 18 residues. CDR1 and CDR2 from the germline V gene are MNHNS and SASEGT. V was pared by 2 bases and J by 8 bases, with 27 bases between.

The chain couples TRBV6-1 to TRBJ1-2, with D perhaps TRBD1 (5 bases). Sequencing was done on a sample of blood. This TCR was sampled from a woman aged 18-29 years with Graves' hyperthyroidism. The CDR3 sequence: CASSELWGSSGGSCGYTF. Here the CDR3 DNA reads TGTGCCAGCAGTGAATTATGGGGCAGCAGCGGAGGCTCATGCGGCTACACCTTC.